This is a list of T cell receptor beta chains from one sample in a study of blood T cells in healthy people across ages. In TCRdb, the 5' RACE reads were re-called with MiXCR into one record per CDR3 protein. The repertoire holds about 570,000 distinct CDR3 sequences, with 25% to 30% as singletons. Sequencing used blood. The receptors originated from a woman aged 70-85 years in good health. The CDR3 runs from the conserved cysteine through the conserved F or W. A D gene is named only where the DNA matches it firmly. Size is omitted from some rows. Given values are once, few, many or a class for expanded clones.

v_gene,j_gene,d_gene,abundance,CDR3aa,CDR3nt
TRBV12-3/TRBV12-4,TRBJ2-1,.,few,CASRGPGTYNEQFF,TGTGCCAGCAGGGGCCCGGGGACGTACAATGAGCAGTTCTTC
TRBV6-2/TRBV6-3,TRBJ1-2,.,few,CASSLVIGYGYTF,TGTGCCAGCAGTCTTGTCATCGGGTATGGCTACACCTTC
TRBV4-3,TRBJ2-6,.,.,CASSQETDNVLTF,TGCGCCAGCAGCCAAGAGACCGACAACGTCCTGACTTTC
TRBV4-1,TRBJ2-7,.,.,CASSQGPRVDSYEQYF,TGCGCCAGCAGCCAGGGTCCCCGAGTTGACTCCTACGAGCAGTACTTC
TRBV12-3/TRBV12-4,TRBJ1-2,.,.,CASSPRRTDEYGYTF,TGTGCCAGCAGTCCCAGGCGGACGGACGAGTATGGCTACACCTTC
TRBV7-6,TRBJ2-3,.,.,CASTTGFTDTQYF,TGTGCCAGCACCACAGGGTTCACAGATACGCAGTATTTT
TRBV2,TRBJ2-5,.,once,CASSLARAETQYF,TGTGCCAGCAGTCTGGCCAGGGCGGAGACCCAGTACTTC
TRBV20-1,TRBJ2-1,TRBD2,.,CSARGVTSAKQFF,TGCAGTGCTAGGGGGGTGACTAGCGCTAAGCAGTTCTTC
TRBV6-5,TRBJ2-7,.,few,CASAKTVSSYEQYF,TGTGCCAGCGCAAAGACAGTGAGCTCCTACGAGCAGTACTTC
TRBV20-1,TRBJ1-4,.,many,CSARRGPTNEKLFF,TGCAGTGCTAGGCGCGGCCCAACTAATGAAAAACTGTTTTTT
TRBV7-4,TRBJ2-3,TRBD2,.,CARNYPGLAAPSGTQYF,TGTGCCAGAAACTATCCGGGACTAGCGGCGCCTTCGGGTACGCAGTATTTT
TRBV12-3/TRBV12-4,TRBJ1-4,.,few,CASSFRQGANEKLFF,TGTGCCAGCAGTTTTCGGCAGGGTGCGAATGAAAAACTGTTTTTT
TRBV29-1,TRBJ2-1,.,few,CSVEAFYNEQFF,TGCAGCGTTGAGGCCTTCTACAATGAGCAGTTCTTC
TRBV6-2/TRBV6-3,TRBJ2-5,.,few,CASSYSRARRAESEQCF,TGTGCCAGCAGTTACTCGAGGGCCCGACGAGCTGAAAGCGAGCAGTGCTTC
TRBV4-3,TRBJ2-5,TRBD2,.,CASSPAGGYQETQYF,TGCGCCAGCAGCCCAGCGGGGGGATACCAAGAGACCCAGTACTTC
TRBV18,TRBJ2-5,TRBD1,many,CASSPRQGQETQYF,TGTGCCAGCTCACCACGACAGGGGCAAGAGACCCAGTACTTC
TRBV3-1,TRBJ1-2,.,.,CASSQLGSYGYTF,TGTGCCAGCAGCCAACTGGGTTCCTATGGCTACACCTTC
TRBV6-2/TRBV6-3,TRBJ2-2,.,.,CASTPVDSTGELFF,TGTGCCAGCACTCCCGTGGACTCGACCGGGGAGCTGTTTTTT
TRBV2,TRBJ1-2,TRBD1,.,CASSDPQGAIGYTF,TGTGCCAGCAGTGACCCACAGGGGGCTATCGGCTACACCTTC